This TCR beta chain was documented in a study of blood T cell repertoires in COVID-19. For the study at large: The study drew acute and convalescent COVID-19 samples from the United States, Italy and Spain. PBMCs, B-cell-depleted T cells, or T cells were the source of the cDNA or gDNA that made up the material.

CDR1 and CDR2 from the germline V gene are SGHTA and FQGNSA. V lost 5 bases to trimming and J lost 2 bases, with 16 bases between them. The CDR3 has 16 residues. The authors' processing: Scientists estimated how many nucleated cells there were by amplifying reference gene primers. The assay was immunoSEQ multiplex PCR, and TCRdb's table has in-frame clones only and misses some. V and J calls and clone size are given by that table; D and trimming were obtained from the DNA. The table includes 410,000 or so clones, 75% to 90% detected once. Sequenced material: peripheral blood. This rearrangement joins TRBV7-2 to TRBJ2-1; perhaps TRBD1 as D (6 bases). This sequence was found in a woman aged 30 to 39 with active or convalescent COVID-19. CDR3 loop: CASSLRGTGTYNEQFF. CDR3 nucleotide sequence: TGTGCCAGCAGCCTCAGGGGTACAGGGACCTACAATGAGCAGTTCTTC.